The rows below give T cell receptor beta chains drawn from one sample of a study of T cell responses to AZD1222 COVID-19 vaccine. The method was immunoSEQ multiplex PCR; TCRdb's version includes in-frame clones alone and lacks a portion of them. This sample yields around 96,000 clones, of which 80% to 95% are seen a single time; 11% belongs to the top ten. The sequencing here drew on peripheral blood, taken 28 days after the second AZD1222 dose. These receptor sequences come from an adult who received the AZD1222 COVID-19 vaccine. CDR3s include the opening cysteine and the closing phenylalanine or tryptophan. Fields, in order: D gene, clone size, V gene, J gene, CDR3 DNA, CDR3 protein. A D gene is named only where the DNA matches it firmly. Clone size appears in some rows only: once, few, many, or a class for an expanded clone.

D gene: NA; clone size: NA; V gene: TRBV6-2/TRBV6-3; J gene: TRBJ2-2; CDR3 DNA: TGTGCCAGCAGCCCTACCGACTGGGGGCTCGCCGGGGAGCTGTTTTTT; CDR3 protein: CASSPTDWGLAGELFF
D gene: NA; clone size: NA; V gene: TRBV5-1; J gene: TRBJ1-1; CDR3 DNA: TGCGCCAGCAGCTTGGCGACAGGATACGGGTTTTCCATGAACACTGAAGCTTTCTTT; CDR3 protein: CASSLATGYGFSMNTEAFF
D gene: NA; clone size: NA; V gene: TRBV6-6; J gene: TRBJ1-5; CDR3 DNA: TGTGCCAGCAGTTACTCGGGCCAGAGAGGCAATCAGCCCCAGCATTTT; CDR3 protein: CASSYSGQRGNQPQHF
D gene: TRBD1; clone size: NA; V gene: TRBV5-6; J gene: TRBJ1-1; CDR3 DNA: TGTGCCAGCAGCTTGTACGGACAGGGGGCGGAGGTCACTGAAGCTTTCTTT; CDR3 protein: CASSLYGQGAEVTEAFF
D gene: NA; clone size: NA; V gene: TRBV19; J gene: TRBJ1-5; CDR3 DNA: TGTGCCAGTAGTATAGCCGGGGGAGGGCAGCCCCAGCATTTT; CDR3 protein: CASSIAGGGQPQHF
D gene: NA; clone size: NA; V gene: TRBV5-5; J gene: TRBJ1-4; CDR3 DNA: TGTGCCAGCAGCTTGACGGCAGGCCTCGAAAAACTGTTTTTT; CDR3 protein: CASSLTAGLEKLFF
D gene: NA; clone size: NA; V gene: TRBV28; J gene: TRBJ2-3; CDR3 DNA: TGTGCCAGCAGTTGGACAGTCACAGATACGCAGTATTTT; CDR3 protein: CASSWTVTDTQYF
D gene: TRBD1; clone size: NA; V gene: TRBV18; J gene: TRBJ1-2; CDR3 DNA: TGTGCCAGCTCACCGAGGACAGGGGATGGCTACACCTTC; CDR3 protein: CASSPRTGDGYTF
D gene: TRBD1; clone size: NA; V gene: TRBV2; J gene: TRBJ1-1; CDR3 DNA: TGTGCCAGCAGCCTCGGACAGGGATGGACTGAAGCTTTCTTT; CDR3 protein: CASSLGQGWTEAFF
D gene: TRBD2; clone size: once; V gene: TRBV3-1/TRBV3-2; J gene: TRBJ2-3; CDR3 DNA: TGTGCCAGCAGTCGTGTATACGGGAGGGGGGATACGCAGTATTTT; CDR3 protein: CASSRVYGRGDTQYF
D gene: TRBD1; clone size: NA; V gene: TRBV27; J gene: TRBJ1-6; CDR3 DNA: TGTGCCAGCAGTCCCCTTGGACAGGGTTTTTCACCCCTCCACTTT; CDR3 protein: CASSPLGQGFSPLHF
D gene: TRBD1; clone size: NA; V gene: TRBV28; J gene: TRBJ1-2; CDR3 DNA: TGTGCCAGCAGACCGGGACAGATCTATGGCTACACCTTC; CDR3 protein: CASRPGQIYGYTF
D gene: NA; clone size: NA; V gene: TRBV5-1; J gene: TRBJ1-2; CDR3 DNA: TGCGCCAGCAGAAAGGAGGGGACCGGATTGATCTATGGCTACACCTTC; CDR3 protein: CASRKEGTGLIYGYTF
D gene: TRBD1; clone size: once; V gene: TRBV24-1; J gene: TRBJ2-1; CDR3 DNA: TGTGCCACCAGTGGTTTGACAGGGGACAATGAGCAGTTCTTC; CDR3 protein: CATSGLTGDNEQFF
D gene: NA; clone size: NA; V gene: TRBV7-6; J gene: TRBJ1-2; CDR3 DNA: TGTGCCAGCAGCTCCGGGGGATATTCTAACTATGGCTACACCTTC; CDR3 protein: CASSSGGYSNYGYTF
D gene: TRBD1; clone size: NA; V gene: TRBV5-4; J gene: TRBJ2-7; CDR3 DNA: TGTGCCAGCAGTTCCCGGACAGGGGGGAACGAGCAGTACTTC; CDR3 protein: CASSSRTGGNEQYF
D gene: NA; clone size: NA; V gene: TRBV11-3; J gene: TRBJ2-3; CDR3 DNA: TGTGCCAGCAGCTGGCGTGGAGATACGCAGTATTTT; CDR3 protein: CASSWRGDTQYF
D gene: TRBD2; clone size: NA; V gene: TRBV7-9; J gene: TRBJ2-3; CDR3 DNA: TGTGCCAGCAGCTTAGGAGGGCGGGGGAGCACAGATACGCAGTATTTT; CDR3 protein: CASSLGGRGSTDTQYF
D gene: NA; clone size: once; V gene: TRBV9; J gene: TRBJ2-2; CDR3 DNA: TGTGCCAGCAGCGTACCCCAGCAGTCCGGGGAGCTGTTTTTT; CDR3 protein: CASSVPQQSGELFF
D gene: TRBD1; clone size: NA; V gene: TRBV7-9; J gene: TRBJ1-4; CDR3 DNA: TGTGCCAGCAGCTTAGTCCAACAGGGGGGTAATGAAAAACTGTTTTTT; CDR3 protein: CASSLVQQGGNEKLFF
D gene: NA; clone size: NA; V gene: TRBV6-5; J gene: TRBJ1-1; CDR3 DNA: TGTGCCAGCAGTTACGTGGTTGGGATAAACACTGAAGCTTTCTTT; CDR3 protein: CASSYVVGINTEAFF
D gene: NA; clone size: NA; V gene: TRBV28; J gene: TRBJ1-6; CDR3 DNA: TGTGCCAGCAGACTACAGGGCGTCAATAATTCACCCCTCCACTTT; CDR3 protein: CASRLQGVNNSPLHF
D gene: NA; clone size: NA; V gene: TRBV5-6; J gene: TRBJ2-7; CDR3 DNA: TGTGCCAGCAGCTTGTACGGGGGAGGAAGGTCCTACGAGCAGTACTTC; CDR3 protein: CASSLYGGGRSYEQYF
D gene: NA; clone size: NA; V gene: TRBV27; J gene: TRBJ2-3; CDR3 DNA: TGTGCCAGCAGTTTTATCGAAACAGATACGCAGTATTTT; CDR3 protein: CASSFIETDTQYF
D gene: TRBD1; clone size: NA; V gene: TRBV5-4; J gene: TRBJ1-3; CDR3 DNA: TGTGCCAGCAGCTTGGTCTCAGGGGGCTCTGGAAACACCATATATTTT; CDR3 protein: CASSLVSGGSGNTIYF
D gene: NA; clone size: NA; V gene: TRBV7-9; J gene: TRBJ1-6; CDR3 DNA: TGTGCCAGCAGCTTAGGGGTTGGCCGATTATCTTCACCCCTCCACTTT; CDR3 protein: CASSLGVGRLSSPLHF
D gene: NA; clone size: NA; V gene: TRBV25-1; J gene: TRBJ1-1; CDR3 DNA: TGTGCCAGCAGTGAAACGGTAGGGGGGGGGAACACTGAAGCTTTCTTT; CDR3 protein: CASSETVGGGNTEAFF
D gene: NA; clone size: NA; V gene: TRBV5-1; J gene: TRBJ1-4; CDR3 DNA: TGCGCCAGCAGCTCGGACCGTGGTAATGAAAAACTGTTTTTT; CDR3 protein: CASSSDRGNEKLFF
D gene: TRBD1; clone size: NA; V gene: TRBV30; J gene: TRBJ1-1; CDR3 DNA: TGTGCCTGGAGTCCCGGGACAGCTAAGGCTTTCTTT; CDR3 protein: CAWSPGTAKAFF
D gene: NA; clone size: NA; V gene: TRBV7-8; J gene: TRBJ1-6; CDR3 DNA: TGTGCCAGCAGCGCCGGACAGAATTATAATTCACCCCTCCACTTT; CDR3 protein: CASSAGQNYNSPLHF
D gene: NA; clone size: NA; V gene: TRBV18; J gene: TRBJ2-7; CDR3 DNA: TGTGCCAGCTCACCAGGGGCACGCTACGAGCAGTACTTC; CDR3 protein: CASSPGARYEQYF
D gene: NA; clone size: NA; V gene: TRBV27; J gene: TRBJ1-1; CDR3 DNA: TGTGCCAGCAGTTTGATGGGACCGCAGAACACTGAAGCTTTCTTT; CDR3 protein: CASSLMGPQNTEAFF
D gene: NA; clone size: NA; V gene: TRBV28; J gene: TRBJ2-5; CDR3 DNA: TGTGCCAGCAGTTTACTAGTCCTACAAGAGACCCAGTACTTC; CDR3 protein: CASSLLVLQETQYF
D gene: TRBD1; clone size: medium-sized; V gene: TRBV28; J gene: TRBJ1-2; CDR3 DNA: TGTGCGACCGTGACAGGGGGCTATGGCTACACCTTC; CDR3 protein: CATVTGGYGYTF
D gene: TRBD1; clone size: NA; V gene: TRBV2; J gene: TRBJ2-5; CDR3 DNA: TGTGCCAGCAGTGAAGACAGGGGGTCTCAAGAGACCCAGTACTTC; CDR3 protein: CASSEDRGSQETQYF
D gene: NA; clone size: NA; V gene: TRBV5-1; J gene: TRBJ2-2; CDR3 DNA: TGCGCCAGCAGCTTGACCGGGGCCCCGAACACCGGGGAGCTGTTTTTT; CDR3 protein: CASSLTGAPNTGELFF
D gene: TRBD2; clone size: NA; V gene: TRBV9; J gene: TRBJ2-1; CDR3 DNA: TGTGCCAGCAGCGTATCTAGCGGGGGCCCTGGTTCCTACAATGAGCAGTTCTTC; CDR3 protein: CASSVSSGGPGSYNEQFF
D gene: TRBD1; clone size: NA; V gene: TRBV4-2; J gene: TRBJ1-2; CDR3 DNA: TGTGCCAGCAGCCAAGGGGCCCCGGACAGGGTTGGCTACACCTTC; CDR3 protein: CASSQGAPDRVGYTF
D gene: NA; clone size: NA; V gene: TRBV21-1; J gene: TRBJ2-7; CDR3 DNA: TGTGCCAGCAGCAAGGGAGGGGTGAACGAGCAGTACTTC; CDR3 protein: CASSKGGVNEQYF
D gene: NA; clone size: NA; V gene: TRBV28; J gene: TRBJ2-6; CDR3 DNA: TGTGCCAGCAGTTCGGTCTCTGGGGCCAACGTCCTGACTTTC; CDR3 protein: CASSSVSGANVLTF
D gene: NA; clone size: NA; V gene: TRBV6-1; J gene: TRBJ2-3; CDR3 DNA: TGTGCCAGCAGTGAGACCGGTCCAGATACGCAGTATTTT; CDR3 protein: CASSETGPDTQYF
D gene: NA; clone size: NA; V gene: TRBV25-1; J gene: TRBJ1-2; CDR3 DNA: TGTGCCAGCAGCAGTGAAGGGAGGGGGGGGCTTGGCTACACCTTC; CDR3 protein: CASSSEGRGGLGYTF
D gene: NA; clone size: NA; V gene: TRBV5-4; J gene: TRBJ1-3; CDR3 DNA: TGTGCCAGCAGCCGCTCTGTCGCTCAGAGCTCTGGAAACACCATATATTTT; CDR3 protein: CASSRSVAQSSGNTIYF
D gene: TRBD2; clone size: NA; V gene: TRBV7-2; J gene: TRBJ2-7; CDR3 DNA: TGTGCCAGCAGCTCCCAAGGGACTAGCGCCGAGCAGTACTTC; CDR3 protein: CASSSQGTSAEQYF
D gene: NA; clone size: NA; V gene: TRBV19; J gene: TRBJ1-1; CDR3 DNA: TGTGCCAGTAGACACAGGAACACTGAAGCTTTCTTT; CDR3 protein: CASRHRNTEAFF